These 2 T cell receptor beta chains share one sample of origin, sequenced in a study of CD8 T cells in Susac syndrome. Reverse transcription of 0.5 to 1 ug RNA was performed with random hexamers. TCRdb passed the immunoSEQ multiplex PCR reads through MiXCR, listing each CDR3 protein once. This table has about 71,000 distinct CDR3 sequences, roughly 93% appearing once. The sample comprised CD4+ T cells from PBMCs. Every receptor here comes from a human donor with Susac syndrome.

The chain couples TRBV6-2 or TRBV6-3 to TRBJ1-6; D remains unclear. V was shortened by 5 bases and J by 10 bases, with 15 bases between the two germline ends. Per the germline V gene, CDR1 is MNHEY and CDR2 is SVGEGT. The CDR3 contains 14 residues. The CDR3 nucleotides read TGTGCCAGCAGTCCCCTTGGAGGCAAGTCACCCCTCCACTTT. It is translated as CASSPLGGKSPLHF.

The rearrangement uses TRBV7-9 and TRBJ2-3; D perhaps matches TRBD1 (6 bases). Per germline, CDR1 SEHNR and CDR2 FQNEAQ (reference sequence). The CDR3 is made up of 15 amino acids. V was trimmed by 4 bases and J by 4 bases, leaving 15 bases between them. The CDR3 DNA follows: TGTGCCAGCAGCTCTGCTGGGACACGGGCAGATACGCAGTATTTT. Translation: CASSSAGTRADTQYF. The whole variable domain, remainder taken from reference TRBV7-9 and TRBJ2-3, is DTGVSQNPRHKITKRGQNVTFRCDPISEHNRLYWYRQTLGQGPEFLTYFQNEAQLEKSRLLSDRFSAERPKGSFSTLEIQRTEQGDSAMYLCASSSAGTRADTQYFGPGTRLTVL.